This record concerns one T cell receptor beta chain sequence. Its antigen remains unknown. The CDR3 contains 14 residues. CDR1 and CDR2 (germline): MNHNS, SASEGT. With 6 bases clipped from V and 4 bases from J, the junction kept 5 bases outside the gene matches. Semi-nested PCR with Nested Universal Primer A followed constant-region reverse priming of full-length variable regions. TCRdb reprocessed the 5' RACE reads with MiXCR, giving one entry per CDR3 protein. Of 50,000 to 70,000 distinct CDR3 sequences in the sample, 20% to 25% were seen once. Cells sorted as Tregs were CD4+, CD25+ and CD127-/low. Study-wide results and caveats: The larger-cohort validation was restricted to a single TCR beta V-J rearrangement rather than whole repertoires. Tumor-infiltrating Treg TCR alpha and beta sequences overlapped most with tumor naive CD4+ T cells, then blood naive. In terms of TCR gene usage, tumor memory CD4+ T cells clustered together with blood and lymph node memory CD4+ cells, as well as with lymph node naive CD4+ cells.

The sequencing input was tumor-infiltrating Tregs sorted from the breast tumor. This sequence joins TRBV6-1 and TRBJ2-2; the match to TRBD1 covers 7 bases. This TCR was sampled from a female donor with breast cancer. The CDR3 sequence is CASSVDRATGELFF. The CDR3 DNA reads TGTGCCAGCAGCGTCGACAGGGCCACCGGGGAGCTGTTTTTT.